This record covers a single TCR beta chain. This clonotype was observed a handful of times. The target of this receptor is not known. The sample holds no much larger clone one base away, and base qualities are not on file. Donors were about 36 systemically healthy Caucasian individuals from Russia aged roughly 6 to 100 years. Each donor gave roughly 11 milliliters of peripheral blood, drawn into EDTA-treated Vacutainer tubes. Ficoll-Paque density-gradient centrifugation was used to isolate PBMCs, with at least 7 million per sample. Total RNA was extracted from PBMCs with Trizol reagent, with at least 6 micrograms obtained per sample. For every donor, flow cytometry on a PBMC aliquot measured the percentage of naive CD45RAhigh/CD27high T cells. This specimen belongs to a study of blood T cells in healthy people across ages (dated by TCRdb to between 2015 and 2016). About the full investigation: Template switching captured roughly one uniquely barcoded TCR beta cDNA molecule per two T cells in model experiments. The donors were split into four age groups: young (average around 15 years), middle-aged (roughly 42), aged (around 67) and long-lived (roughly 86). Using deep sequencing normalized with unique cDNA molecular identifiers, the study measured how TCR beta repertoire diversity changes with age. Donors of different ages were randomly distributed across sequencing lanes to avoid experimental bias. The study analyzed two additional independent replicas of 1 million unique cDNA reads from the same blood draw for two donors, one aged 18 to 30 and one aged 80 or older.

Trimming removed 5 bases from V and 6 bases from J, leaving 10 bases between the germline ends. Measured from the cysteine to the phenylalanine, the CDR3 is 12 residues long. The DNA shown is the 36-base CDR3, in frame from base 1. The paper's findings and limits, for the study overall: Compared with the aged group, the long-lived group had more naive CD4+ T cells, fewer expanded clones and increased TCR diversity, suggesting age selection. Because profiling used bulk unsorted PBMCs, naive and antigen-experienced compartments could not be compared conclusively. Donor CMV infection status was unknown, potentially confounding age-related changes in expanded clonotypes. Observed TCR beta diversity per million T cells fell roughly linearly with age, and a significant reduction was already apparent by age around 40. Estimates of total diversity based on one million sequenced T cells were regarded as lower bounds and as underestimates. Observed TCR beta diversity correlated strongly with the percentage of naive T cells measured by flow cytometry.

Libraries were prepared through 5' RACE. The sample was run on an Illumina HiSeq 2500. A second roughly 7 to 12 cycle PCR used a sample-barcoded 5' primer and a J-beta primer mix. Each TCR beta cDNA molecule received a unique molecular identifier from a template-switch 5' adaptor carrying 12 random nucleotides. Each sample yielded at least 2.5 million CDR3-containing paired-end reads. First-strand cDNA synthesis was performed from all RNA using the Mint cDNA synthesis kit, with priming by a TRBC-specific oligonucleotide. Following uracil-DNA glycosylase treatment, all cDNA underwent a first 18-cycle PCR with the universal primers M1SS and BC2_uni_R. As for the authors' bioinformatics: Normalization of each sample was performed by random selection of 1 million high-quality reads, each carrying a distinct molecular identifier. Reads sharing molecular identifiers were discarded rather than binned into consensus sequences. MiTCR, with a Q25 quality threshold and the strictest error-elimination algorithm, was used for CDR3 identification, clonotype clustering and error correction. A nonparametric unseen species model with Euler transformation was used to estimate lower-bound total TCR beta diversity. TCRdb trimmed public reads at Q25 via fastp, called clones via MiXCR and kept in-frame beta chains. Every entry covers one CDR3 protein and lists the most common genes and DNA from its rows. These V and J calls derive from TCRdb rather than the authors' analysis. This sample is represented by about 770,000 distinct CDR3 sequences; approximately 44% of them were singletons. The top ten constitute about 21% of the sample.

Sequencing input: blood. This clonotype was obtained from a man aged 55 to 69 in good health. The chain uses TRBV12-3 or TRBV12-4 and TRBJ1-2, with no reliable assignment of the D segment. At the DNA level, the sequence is TGTGCCAGCAGTGTCTTAACGAATGGCTACACCTTC. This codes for CASSVLTNGYTF.